These 3 T cell receptor beta chains were all obtained from the same sample, sequenced in a study of blood T cell repertoires in COVID-19. Assay: immunoSEQ multiplex PCR; the TCRdb copy retains only in-frame clones and omits some. Among around 110,000 clones listed, roughly 88% were seen once. The sample consisted of peripheral blood. The receptors were sampled from a woman in her 70s with acute or convalescent COVID-19.

This clone was observed a few times. The chain joins TRBV6-5 to TRBJ1-2, with a tentative D call TRBD1 (6 bases). There are 14 residues in the CDR3. Germline V gene sequence: CDR1 MNHEY, CDR2 SVGAGI. V lost 7 bases and J 5 bases, leaving 17 bases between the germline ends. CDR3 protein: CASTLGAAGYGYTF. In nucleotides, the CDR3 is TGTGCCAGCACCCTGGGGGCGGCTGGTTATGGCTACACCTTC.

This clone has a handful of counts. V and J are TRBV28 and TRBJ2-7, with TRBD2 matching 7 bases. The CDR3 sequence is 13 residues long. Trimming removed 3 bases from V and 1 base from J; junction bases left unmatched: 0. The germline gives CDR1 MDHEN, CDR2 SYDVKM. This CDR3 is CASSLGGSYEQYF. The DNA of the CDR3 is TGTGCCAGCAGTTTGGGAGGGTCCTACGAGCAGTACTTC.

This clone was picked up one time. V gene TRBV19 combines with J gene TRBJ2-5, with 10 bases identical to TRBD2. The germline V gene has CDR1 LNHDA and CDR2 SQIVND (reference sequence). The CDR3 is 13 residues long. V was clipped by 5 bases and J by 5 bases; unmatched bases: 2. In DNA form, the CDR3 reads TGTGCCAGTAGTGGGACTAGCGCCGAGACCCAGTACTTC. Protein sequence: CASSGTSAETQYF. The variable domain in full, with the rest retrieved from reference TRBV19 and TRBJ2-5, is DGGITQSPKYLFRKEGQNVTLSCEQNLNHDAMYWYRQDPGQGLRLIYYSQIVNDFQKGDIAEGYSVSREKKESFPLTVTSAQKNPTAFYLCASSGTSAETQYFGPGTRLLVL.